The 17 T cell receptor beta chains reported below all come from one sample, sequenced in a study of response to subunit inactivated influenza vaccine. Via MiXCR, TCRdb re-called the RT-PCR reads, giving one row per CDR3 protein. The data show roughly 670,000 distinct CDR3 sequences, 12% to 15% seen once. Specimen: PBMCs from blood, collected around two weeks before vaccination. These receptors came from a man aged 45-65 years who received an inactivated influenza vaccine.

The V call is TRBV28, the J call TRBJ2-5; D perhaps matches TRBD2 (5 bases). Trimming stripped 3 bases from V and 0 bases from J, with 8 bases between. The germline V gene has CDR1 MDHEN and CDR2 SYDVKM. This CDR3 region has 14 residues. Here the CDR3 reads CASSFWRDQETQYF. The CDR3 nucleotides are TGTGCCAGCAGTTTTTGGCGGGACCAAGAGACCCAGTACTTC.

This chain uses TRBV5-1 with TRBJ2-2, with 7 positions matching TRBD2. This CDR3 region has 14 residues. Per the germline V gene, CDR1 is SGHRS and CDR2 is YFSETQ. The ends lost 6 bases at V and 2 bases at J; junction bases unmatched: 4. CDR3 loop: CASMREPNTGELFF. The CDR3 bases are TGCGCCAGCATGCGGGAGCCAAACACCGGGGAGCTGTTTTTT.

The V and J genes are TRBV27 and TRBJ1-6; possibly TRBD1 for D (5 bases). CDR1 is MNHEY, CDR2 SMNVEV, per germline (reference sequence). The CDR3 runs 14 residues. Trimming took off 3 bases at V and 7 bases at J, with 10 bases between the two ends. The CDR3, as DNA: TGTGCCAGCAGTTTCCCAGGGCCCAATTCACCCCTCCACTTT. It encodes CASSFPGPNSPLHF.

This clonotype was seen a handful of times. This sequence joins TRBV27 and TRBJ2-3; TRBD2 matches at 11 bases. Germline trimming cut 1 base from V and 4 bases from J; bases unmatched to any gene: 4. The CDR3 has 16 residues. Germline loops: CDR1 MNHEY, CDR2 SMNVEV (reference sequence). DNA of the CDR3: TGTGCCAGCAGTTTATATCTAGCGGGAGGAGCAGATACGCAGTATTTT. Its protein is CASSLYLAGGADTQYF.

As concerns this clonotype: This could be a read error, since a much larger clone is one nucleotide away. This chain links TRBV30 with TRBJ1-1, with D maybe TRBD1 (5 bases). Per the germline V gene, CDR1 is GTSNPN and CDR2 is SVGIG (reference sequence). The CDR3 extends over 14 amino acids. Trimming cost V 3 bases and J 1 base, with 12 bases left between them. The CDR3 loop is CAWRGRGRNTEAFF. Here the CDR3 DNA reads TGTGCCTGGAGAGGACGGGGGAGGAACACTGAAGCTTTCTTT. Variable domain in full (rest from reference TRBV30 and TRBJ1-1): SQTIHQWPATLVQPVGSPLSLECTVEGTSNPNLYWYRQAAGRGLQLLFYSVGIGQISSEVPQNLSASRPQDRQFILSSKKLLLSDSGFYLCAWRGRGRNTEAFFGQGTRLTVV.

This clonotype was seen more than once but under ten times. For the CDR3, the DNA is TGTGCCAGCAGTGACAGTCTGGGCAAAGAGACCCAGTACTTC. It specifies CASSDSLGKETQYF. The chain joins TRBV12-3 or TRBV12-4 to TRBJ2-5; the D gene is possibly TRBD1 (5 bases). This CDR3 has 14 residues. The V gene lost 5 bases and the J gene lost 3 bases, with 13 bases spanning the gap.

The V call is TRBV4-3, the J call TRBJ1-1; 9 nucleotides align to TRBD1. From germline, CDR1 is LGHNA and CDR2 YSLEER. Trimming removed 1 base from V and 4 bases from J; junction bases left unmatched: 4. This CDR3 contains 15 residues. CDR3 bases: TGCGCCAGCAGCCAAGCACAGGGGGCTTTCACTGAAGCTTTCTTT. Amino acid sequence: CASSQAQGAFTEAFF.

In its sample, this clonotype was seen once. The rearrangement uses TRBV20-1 and TRBJ2-7; a possible D gene is TRBD1 (6 bases). From germline, CDR1 is DFQATT and CDR2 SNEGSKA (reference sequence). V lost 1 base, J lost 3 bases, and 7 bases lay in between. This CDR3 comprises 12 residues. This chain's CDR3 is CSARVQGYEQYF. The DNA for the CDR3 is TGCAGTGCTAGAGTACAGGGCTACGAGCAGTACTTC.

About this clonotype: It may be a read error: a sequence one base away is much more abundant. The chain links TRBV28 to TRBJ1-1, with D possibly matching TRBD1 (5 bases). The CDR3 totals 16 residues. Germline-derived CDR1 and CDR2 are MDHEN and SYDVKM. CDR3 loop: CAGSFHRSGLNTEAFF. CDR3 nucleotides: TGTGCCGGCAGTTTTCACAGATCGGGGCTGAACACTGAAGCTTTCTTT. Supplemented by reference TRBV28 and TRBJ1-1, the full variable domain reads DVKVTQSSRYLVKRTGEKVFLECVQDMDHENMFWYRQDPGLGLRLIYFSYDVKMKEKGDIPEGYSVSREKKERFSLILESASTNQTSMYLCAGSFHRSGLNTEAFFGQGTRLTVV.

This clonotype appeared a few times. The rearrangement uses TRBV7-9 and TRBJ2-3; 10 nucleotides line up with TRBD1. This CDR3 comprises 16 residues. Germline CDR1 is SEHNR and CDR2 is FQNEAQ (reference sequence). J gave up 7 bases and V 4 bases, and 11 bases lay outside the gene matches. Here the CDR3 reads CASSSFGGTGVHTQYF. In DNA, the CDR3 is TGTGCCAGCAGCTCATTCGGCGGGACAGGGGTACATACGCAGTATTTT.

The chain has TRBV10-3 and TRBJ2-3, with D maybe TRBD2 (5 bases). Germline CDR1 reads ENHRY; CDR2 reads SYGVKD. This CDR3 is 15 amino acids long. V shed 5 bases and J shed 1 base, with 13 bases lying between them. For the CDR3, the DNA is TGTGCCATCAGTAGAACTAGTGTGGGCACAGATACGCAGTATTTT. Amino acids: CAISRTSVGTDTQYF.

The chain joins TRBV5-1 to TRBJ1-4; 8 positions agree with TRBD1. The trim removed 4 bases at V and 2 bases at J, leaving 1 base unmatched. Germline V gene lookup returns CDR1 SGHRS and CDR2 YFSETQ. The CDR3 length is 14 residues. The CDR3 spells CASSDRGTNEKLFF. The CDR3, as DNA: TGCGCCAGCAGCGACAGGGGCACTAATGAAAAACTGTTTTTT.

This clonotype has a handful of counts. Compared with germline, one end of the junction differs, possibly owing to a read error. The V and J genes are TRBV12-3 or TRBV12-4 and TRBJ2-4; TRBD2 aligns across 13 bases. The CDR3 length is 13 residues. CDR3 nucleotide sequence: TGTGCCAGCAGTGATCAACCGGGACTAGCGGGGCACTTC. It yields the protein CASSDQPGLAGHF.

This clonotype has a handful of counts. The chain employs TRBV11-2 and TRBJ2-1; 8 positions agree with TRBD1. V was pared by 5 bases and J by 6 bases, with 3 bases of the junction left unmatched. The CDR3 spans 13 residues. The V gene's germline CDR1 is SGHAT and CDR2 FQNNGV. CDR3: CASSETGVNEQFF. The CDR3 nucleotides read TGTGCCAGCAGCGAGACAGGGGTCAATGAGCAGTTCTTC.

The chain recombines TRBV7-9 with TRBJ1-6; 9 nucleotides align to TRBD1. The V gene end was trimmed by 5 bases and the J gene end by 5 bases; junction bases not matched to a gene: 1. This CDR3 is built from 14 residues. Germline V gene sequence: CDR1 SEHNR, CDR2 FQNEAQ (reference sequence). In DNA form, the CDR3 reads TGTGCCAGCAGCCGGACAGGGGATAATTCACCCCTCCACTTT. Protein: CASSRTGDNSPLHF.

This clonotype was recorded a few times. The chain uses TRBV4-2 and TRBJ2-7; 7 nucleotides align to TRBD1. The CDR3 contains 15 residues. From germline, CDR1 is LGHNA and CDR2 YNFKEQ. Losses at the gene ends were 1 base for V and 3 bases for J; bases not matched to a gene: 6. The CDR3 spells CASSQVRGLIYEQYF. The CDR3 bases are TGTGCCAGCAGCCAAGTTAGGGGGCTTATCTACGAGCAGTACTTC.

Only a few counts were recorded for this clonotype. The V call is TRBV5-6, the J call TRBJ1-4; D is undetermined. The V gene lost 0 bases and the J gene lost 4 bases, with 7 bases spanning the gap. The CDR3 is 14 residues long. Germline V gene data show CDR1 as SGHDT and CDR2 as YYEEEE. Written as DNA, the CDR3 is TGTGCCAGCAGCTTGGCGGGATTTAATGAAAAACTGTTTTTT. Translation gives CASSLAGFNEKLFF.